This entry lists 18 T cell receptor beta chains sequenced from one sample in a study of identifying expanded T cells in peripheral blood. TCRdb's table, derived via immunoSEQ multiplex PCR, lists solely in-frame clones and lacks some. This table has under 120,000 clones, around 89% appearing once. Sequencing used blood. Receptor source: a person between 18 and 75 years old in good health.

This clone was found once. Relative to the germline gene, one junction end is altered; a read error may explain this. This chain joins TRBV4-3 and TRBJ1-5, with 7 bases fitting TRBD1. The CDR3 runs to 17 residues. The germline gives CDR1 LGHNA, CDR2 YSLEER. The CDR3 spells CASSEDRVYRSNQPQHF. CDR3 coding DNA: TGCGCCAGCAGCGAAGACAGGGTTTATCGTAGCAATCAGCCCCAGCATTTT.

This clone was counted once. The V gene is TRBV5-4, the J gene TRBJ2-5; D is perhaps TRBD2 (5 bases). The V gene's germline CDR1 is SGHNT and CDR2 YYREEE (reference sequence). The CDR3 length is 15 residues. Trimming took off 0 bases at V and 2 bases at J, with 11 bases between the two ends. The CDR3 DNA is TGTGCCAGCAGCTTGGTGTCTAGCTGGCAAGAGACCCAGTACTTC. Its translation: CASSLVSSWQETQYF.

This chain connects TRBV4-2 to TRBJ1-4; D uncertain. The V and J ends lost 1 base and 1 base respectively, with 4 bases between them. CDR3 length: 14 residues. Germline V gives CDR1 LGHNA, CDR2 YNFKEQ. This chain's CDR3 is CASSQAGTNEKLFF. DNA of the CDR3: TGTGCCAGCAGCCAAGCAGGAACTAATGAAAAACTGTTTTTT.

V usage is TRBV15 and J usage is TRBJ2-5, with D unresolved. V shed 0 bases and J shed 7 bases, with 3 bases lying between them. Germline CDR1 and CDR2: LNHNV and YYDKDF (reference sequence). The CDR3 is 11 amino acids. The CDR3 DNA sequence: TGTGCCACCAGCAGAGAAGGGACCCAGTACTTC. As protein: CATSREGTQYF.

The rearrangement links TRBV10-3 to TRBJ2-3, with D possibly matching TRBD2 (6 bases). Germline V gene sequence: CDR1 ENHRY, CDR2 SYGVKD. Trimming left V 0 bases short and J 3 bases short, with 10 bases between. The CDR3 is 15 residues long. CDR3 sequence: CAISESTGRTDTQYF. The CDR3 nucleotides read TGTGCCATCAGTGAGTCGACGGGGAGGACAGATACGCAGTATTTT.

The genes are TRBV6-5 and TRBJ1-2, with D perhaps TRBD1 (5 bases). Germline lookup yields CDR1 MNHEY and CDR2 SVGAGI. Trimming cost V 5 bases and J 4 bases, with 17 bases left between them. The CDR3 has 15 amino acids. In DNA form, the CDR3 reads TGTGCCAGCAGTCAGATGGGGGGGACGTTCTATGGCTACACCTTC. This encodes CASSQMGGTFYGYTF.

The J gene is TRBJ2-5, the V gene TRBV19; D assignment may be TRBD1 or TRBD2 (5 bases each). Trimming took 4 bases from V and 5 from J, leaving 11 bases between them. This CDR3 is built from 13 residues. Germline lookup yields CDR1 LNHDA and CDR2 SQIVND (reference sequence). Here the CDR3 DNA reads TGTGCCAGTAGTAGCGACAGCGGCGAGACCCAGTACTTC. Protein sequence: CASSSDSGETQYF.

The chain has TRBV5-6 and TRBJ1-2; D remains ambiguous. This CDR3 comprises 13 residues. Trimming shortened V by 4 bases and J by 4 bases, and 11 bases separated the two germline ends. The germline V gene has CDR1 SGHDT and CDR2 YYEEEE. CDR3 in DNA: TGTGCCAGCAGCGCGGGAGAGTTCTATGGCTACACCTTC. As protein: CASSAGEFYGYTF.

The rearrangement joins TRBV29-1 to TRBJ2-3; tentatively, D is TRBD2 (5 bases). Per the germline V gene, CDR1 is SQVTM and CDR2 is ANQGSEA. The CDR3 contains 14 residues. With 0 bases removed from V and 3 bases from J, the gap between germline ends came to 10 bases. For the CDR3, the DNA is TGCAGCGTTGAAGAGAGAGGGATAACAGATACGCAGTATTTT. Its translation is CSVEERGITDTQYF.

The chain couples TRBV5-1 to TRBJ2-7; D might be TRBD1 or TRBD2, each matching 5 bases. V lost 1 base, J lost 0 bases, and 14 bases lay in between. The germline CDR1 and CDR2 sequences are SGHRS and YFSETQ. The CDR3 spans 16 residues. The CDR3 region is CASSLYTGTSSYEQYF. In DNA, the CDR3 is TGCGCCAGCAGCTTGTATACCGGGACCAGCTCCTACGAGCAGTACTTC.

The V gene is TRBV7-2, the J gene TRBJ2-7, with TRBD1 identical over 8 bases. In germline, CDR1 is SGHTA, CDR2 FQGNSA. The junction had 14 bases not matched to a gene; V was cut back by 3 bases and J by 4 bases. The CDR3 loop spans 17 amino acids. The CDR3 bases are TGTGCCAGCAGCTTGGTCGGGACCTTCAGGGGGCGGTACGAGCAGTACTTC. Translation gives CASSLVGTFRGRYEQYF.

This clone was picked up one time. CDR3 nucleotide sequence: TGTGCCAGCAGAACACGCGGGGGGAGCTCAAGGGAGCAGTTCTTC. This encodes CASRTRGGSSREQFF. The chain recombines TRBV13 with TRBJ2-1; 8 positions agree with TRBD2. The CDR3 runs 15 residues. V trimming: 6 bases; J trimming: 10 bases; junction bases outside the gene matches: 14. Per the germline V gene, CDR1 is PRHDT and CDR2 is FYEKMQ (reference sequence).

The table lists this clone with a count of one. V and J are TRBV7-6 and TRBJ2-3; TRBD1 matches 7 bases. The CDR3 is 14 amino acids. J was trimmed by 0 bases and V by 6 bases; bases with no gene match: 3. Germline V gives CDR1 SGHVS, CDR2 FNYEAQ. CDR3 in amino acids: CASSRGPSTDTQYF. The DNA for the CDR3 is TGTGCCAGCAGTAGGGGGCCTAGCACAGATACGCAGTATTTT.

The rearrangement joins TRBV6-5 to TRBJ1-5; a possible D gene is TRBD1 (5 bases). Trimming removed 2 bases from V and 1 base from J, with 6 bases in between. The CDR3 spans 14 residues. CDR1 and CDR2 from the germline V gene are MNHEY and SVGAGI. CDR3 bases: TGTGCCAGCAGTTACGGGGGAAGCAATCAGCCCCAGCATTTT. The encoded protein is CASSYGGSNQPQHF.

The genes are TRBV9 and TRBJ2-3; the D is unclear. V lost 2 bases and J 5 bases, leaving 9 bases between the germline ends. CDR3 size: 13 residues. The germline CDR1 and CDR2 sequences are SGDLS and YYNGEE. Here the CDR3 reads CASSVPGRDTQYF. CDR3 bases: TGTGCCAGCAGCGTCCCTGGGCGAGATACGCAGTATTTT.

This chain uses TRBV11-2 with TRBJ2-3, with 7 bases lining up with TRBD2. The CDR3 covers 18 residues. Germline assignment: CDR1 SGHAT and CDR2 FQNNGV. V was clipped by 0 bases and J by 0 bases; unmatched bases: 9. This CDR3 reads CASSLDPREAQSTDTQYF. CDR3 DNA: TGTGCCAGCAGCTTAGATCCACGGGAGGCCCAAAGCACAGATACGCAGTATTTT.

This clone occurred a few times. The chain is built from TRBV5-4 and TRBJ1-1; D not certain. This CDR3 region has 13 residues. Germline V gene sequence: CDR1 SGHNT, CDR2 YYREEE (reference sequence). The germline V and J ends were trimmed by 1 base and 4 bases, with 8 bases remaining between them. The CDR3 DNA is TGTGCCAGCAGCTTGAGCTGGGGCACTGAAGCTTTCTTT. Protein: CASSLSWGTEAFF.

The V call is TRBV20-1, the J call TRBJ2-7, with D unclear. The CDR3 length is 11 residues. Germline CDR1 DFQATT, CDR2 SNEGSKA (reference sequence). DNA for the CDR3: TGCAGCCCCAAGGGTCAATACGAGCAGTACTTC. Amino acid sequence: CSPKGQYEQYF.